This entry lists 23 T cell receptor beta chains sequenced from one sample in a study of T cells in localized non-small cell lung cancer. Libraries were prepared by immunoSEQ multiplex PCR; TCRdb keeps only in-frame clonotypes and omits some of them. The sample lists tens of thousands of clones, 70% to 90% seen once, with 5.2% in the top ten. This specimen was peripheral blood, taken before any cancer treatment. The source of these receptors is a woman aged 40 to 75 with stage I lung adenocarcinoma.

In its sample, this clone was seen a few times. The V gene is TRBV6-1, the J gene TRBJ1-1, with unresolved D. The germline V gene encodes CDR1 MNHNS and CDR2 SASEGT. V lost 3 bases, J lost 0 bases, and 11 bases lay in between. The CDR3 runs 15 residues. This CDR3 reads CASSETALMNTEAFF. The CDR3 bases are TGTGCCAGCAGTGAGACGGCCCTTATGAACACTGAAGCTTTCTTT.

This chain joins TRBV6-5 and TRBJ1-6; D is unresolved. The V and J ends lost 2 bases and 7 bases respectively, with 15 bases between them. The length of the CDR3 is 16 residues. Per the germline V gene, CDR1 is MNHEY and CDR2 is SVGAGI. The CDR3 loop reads CASSYTVRSKNSPLHF. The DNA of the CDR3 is TGTGCCAGCAGTTACACCGTGAGAAGCAAGAATTCACCCCTCCACTTT.

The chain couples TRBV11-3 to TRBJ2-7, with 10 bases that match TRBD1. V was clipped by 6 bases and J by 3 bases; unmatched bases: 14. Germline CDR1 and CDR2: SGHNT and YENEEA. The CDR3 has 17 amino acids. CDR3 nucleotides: TGTGCCAGCAGTCTCACCCAATCCGGGACAGGGGTCTACGAGCAGTACTTC. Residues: CASSLTQSGTGVYEQYF. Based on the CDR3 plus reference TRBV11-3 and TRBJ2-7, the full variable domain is EAGVVQSPRYKIIEKKQPVAFWCNPISGHNTLYWYLQNLGQGPELLIRYENEEAVDDSQLPKDRFSAERLKGVDSTLKIQPAELGDSAVYLCASSLTQSGTGVYEQYFGPGTRLTVT.

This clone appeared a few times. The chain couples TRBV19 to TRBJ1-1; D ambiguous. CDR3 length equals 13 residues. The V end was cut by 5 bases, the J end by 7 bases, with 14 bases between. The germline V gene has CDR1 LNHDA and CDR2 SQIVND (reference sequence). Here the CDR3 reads CASSLGPSDEAFF. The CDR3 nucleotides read TGTGCCAGTAGTCTCGGACCAAGTGATGAAGCTTTCTTT. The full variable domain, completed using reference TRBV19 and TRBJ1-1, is DGGITQSPKYLFRKEGQNVTLSCEQNLNHDAMYWYRQDPGQGLRLIYYSQIVNDFQKGDIAEGYSVSREKKESFPLTVTSAQKNPTAFYLCASSLGPSDEAFFGQGTRLTVV.

The CDR3 DNA sequence: TGTGCCAGCAGTTTGAGGGGCCGGGGTTATGGCTACACCTTC. Translated, it gives CASSLRGRGYGYTF. The genes are TRBV27 and TRBJ1-2, with D tentatively TRBD1 (5 bases). Trimming pared 3 bases from V and 5 bases from J, leaving 13 bases between. Germline lookup yields CDR1 MNHEY and CDR2 SMNVEV (reference sequence). This CDR3 comprises 14 residues.

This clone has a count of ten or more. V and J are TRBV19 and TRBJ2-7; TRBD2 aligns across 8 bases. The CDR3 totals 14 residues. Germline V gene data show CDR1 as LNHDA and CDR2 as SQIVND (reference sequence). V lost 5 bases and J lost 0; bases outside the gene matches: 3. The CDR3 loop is CASSPGGHSYEQYF. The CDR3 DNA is TGTGCCAGTAGTCCGGGGGGGCACTCCTACGAGCAGTACTTC.

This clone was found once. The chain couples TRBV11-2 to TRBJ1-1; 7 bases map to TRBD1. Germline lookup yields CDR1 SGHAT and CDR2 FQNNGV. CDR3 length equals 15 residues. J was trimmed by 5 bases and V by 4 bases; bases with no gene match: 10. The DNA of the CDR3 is TGTGCCAGCAGCTCCATTACAGGGGTTGGTACTGAAGCTTTCTTT. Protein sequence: CASSSITGVGTEAFF.

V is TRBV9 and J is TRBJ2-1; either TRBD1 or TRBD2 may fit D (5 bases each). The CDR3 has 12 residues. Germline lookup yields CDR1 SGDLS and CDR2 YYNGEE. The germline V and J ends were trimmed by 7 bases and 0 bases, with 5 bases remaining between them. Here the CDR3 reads CASGGSYNEQFF. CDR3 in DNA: TGTGCCAGCGGGGGCTCCTACAATGAGCAGTTCTTC.

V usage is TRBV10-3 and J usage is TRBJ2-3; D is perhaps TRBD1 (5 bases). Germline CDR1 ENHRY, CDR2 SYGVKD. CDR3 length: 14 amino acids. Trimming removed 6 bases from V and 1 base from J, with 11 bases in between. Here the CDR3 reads CAISTRVGTDTQYF. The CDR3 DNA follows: TGTGCCATCAGCACCAGGGTAGGCACAGATACGCAGTATTTT.

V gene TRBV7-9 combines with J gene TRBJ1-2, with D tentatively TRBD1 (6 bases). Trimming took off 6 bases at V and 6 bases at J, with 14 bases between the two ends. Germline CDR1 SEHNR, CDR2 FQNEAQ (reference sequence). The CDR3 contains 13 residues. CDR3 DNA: TGTGCCAGCAGTCCGACGGGGGCGGATGGCTACACCTTC. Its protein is CASSPTGADGYTF.

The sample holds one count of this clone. The CDR3 DNA reads as TGTGCCAGCAGTTACGGGCTAGCGGGCAGGGGGGATGAGCAGTTCTTC. Its translation is CASSYGLAGRGDEQFF. The chain joins TRBV6-5 to TRBJ2-1; weak D call: TRBD2 (8 bases). The CDR3 is 16 amino acids. Germline lookup yields CDR1 MNHEY and CDR2 SVGAGI. The V gene lost 2 bases and the J gene lost 8 bases, with 19 bases spanning the gap.

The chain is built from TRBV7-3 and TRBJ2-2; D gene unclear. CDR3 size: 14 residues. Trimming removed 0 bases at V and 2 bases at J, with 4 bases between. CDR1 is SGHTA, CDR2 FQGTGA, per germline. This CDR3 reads CASSLTRNTGELFF. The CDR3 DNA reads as TGTGCCAGCAGCTTAACCCGAAACACCGGGGAGCTGTTTTTT.

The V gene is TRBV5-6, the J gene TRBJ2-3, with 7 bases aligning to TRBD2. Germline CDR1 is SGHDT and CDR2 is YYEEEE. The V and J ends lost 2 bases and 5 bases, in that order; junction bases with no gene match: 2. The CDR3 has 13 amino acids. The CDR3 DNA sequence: TGTGCCAGCAGCTTCAGCGGGAAAGATACGCAGTATTTT. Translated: CASSFSGKDTQYF.

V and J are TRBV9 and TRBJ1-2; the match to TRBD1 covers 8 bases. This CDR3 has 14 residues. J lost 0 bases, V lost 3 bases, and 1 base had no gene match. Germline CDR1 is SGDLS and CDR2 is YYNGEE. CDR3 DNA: TGTGCCAGCAGCGAACAGGGGGCTAACTATGGCTACACCTTC. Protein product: CASSEQGANYGYTF.

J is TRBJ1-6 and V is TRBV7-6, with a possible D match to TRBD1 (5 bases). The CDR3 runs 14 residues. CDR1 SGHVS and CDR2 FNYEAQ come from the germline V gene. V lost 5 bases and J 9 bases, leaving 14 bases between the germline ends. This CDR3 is CASSPSGRGSPLHF. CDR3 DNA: TGTGCCAGCAGCCCCTCGGGGAGGGGTTCACCCCTCCACTTT.

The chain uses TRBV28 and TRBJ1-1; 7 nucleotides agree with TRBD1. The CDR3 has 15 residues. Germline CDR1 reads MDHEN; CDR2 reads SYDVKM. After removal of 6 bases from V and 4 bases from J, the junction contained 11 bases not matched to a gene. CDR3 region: CASSSARGRITEAFF. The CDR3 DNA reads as TGTGCCAGCAGCTCCGCGAGGGGGCGGATCACTGAAGCTTTCTTT. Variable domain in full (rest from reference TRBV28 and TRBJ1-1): DVKVTQSSRYLVKRTGEKVFLECVQDMDHENMFWYRQDPGLGLRLIYFSYDVKMKEKGDIPEGYSVSREKKERFSLILESASTNQTSMYLCASSSARGRITEAFFGQGTRLTVV.

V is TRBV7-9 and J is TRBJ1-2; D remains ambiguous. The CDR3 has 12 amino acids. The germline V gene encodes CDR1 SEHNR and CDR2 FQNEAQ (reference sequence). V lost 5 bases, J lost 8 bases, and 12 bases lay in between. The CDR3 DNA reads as TGTGCCAGCAGCCCGTCCTTAGGGGGCTACACCTTC. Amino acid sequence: CASSPSLGGYTF.

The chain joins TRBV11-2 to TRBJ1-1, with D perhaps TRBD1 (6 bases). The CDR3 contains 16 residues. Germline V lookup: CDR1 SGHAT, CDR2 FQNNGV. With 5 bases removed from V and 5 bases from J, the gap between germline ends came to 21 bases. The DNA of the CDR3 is TGTGCCAGCAGCCGATTCCAGGGGCTGATGGGTACTGAAGCTTTCTTT. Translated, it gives CASSRFQGLMGTEAFF.

Here the CDR3 DNA reads TGCGCCAGCAGTCGGACAGGGGATCACCCCTCCTACGAGCAGTACTTC. Its protein product is CASSRTGDHPSYEQYF. The chain employs TRBV5-1 and TRBJ2-7, with TRBD1 identical over 9 bases. This CDR3 has 16 residues. Germline CDR1 SGHRS, CDR2 YFSETQ. J gave up 0 bases and V 5 bases, and 9 bases lay outside the gene matches.

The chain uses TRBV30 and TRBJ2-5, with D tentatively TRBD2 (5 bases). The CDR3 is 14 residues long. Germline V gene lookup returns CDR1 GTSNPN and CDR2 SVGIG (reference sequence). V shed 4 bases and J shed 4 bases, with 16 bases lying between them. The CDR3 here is CAWTPIGVPETQYF. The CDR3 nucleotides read TGTGCCTGGACCCCTATCGGGGTCCCAGAGACCCAGTACTTC.

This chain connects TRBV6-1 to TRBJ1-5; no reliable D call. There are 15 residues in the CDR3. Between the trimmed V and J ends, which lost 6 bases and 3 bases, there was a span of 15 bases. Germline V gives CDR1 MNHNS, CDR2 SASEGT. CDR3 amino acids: CASSGSGPSNQPQHF. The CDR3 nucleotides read TGTGCCAGCAGCGGTTCCGGGCCCTCCAATCAGCCCCAGCATTTT.

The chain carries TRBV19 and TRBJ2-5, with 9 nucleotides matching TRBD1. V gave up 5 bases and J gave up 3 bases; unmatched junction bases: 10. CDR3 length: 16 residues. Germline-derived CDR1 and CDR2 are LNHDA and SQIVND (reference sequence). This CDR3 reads CASSVPRDRVKETQYF. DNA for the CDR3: TGTGCCAGTAGTGTGCCCCGGGACAGGGTCAAAGAGACCCAGTACTTC.

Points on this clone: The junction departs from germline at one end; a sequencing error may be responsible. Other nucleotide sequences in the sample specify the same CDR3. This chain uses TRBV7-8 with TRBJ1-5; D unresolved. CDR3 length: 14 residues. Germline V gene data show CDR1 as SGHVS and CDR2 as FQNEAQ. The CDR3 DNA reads TGCGCCAGCAGCTTAGATGGCGTTAATCAGCCCCAGCATTTT. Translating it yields CASSLDGVNQPQHF.